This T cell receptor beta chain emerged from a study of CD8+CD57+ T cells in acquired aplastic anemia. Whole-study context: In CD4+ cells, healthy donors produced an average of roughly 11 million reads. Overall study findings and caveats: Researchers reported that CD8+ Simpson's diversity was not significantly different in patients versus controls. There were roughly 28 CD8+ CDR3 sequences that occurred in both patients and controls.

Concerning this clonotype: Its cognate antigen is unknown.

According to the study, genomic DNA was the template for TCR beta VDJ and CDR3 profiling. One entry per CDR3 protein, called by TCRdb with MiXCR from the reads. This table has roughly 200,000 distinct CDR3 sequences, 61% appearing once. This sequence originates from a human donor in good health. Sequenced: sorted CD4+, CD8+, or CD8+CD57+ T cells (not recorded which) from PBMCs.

CDR3 region: CASSLEQGADEQYF. CDR3 coding DNA: TGTGCCAGCAGCTTGGAGCAGGGTGCTGACGAGCAGTACTTC. The chain recombines TRBV5-4 with TRBJ2-7; a weak D match, TRBD1 (5 bases). V shed 0 bases and J shed 5 bases, with 12 bases lying between them. The CDR3 sequence is 14 residues long. Germline V gene data show CDR1 as SGHNT and CDR2 as YYREEE (reference sequence).